These 20 T cell receptor beta chains originate from one sample sequenced in a study of blood T cell repertoires in COVID-19. The repertoire was sequenced with immunoSEQ multiplex PCR; TCRdb's copy has only in-frame clones and lacks some. Of 350,000 or so clones listed, approximately 90% are singletons. Sequencing was performed on peripheral blood. The receptors shown here come from a woman under 40 with COVID-19, enrolled during active disease.

The chain carries TRBV7-9 and TRBJ2-1; D unclear. Trimming cost V 5 bases and J 6 bases, with 8 bases left between them. The CDR3 totals 12 residues. The germline CDR1 and CDR2 sequences are SEHNR and FQNEAQ (reference sequence). The CDR3 DNA follows: TGTGCCAGCAGCCCCCTCGGCAATGAGCAGTTCTTC. Amino acid sequence: CASSPLGNEQFF.

The chain is built from TRBV12-3 or TRBV12-4 and TRBJ2-2, with TRBD1 matching 7 bases. The CDR3 runs 13 residues. V lost 8 bases to trimming and J lost 1 base; unmatched junction nucleotides: 1. The CDR3 loop reads CASGQVNTGELFF. The CDR3 bases are TGTGCCAGCGGACAGGTGAACACCGGGGAGCTGTTTTTT.

The chain joins TRBV7-9 to TRBJ2-1, with TRBD2 identical over 12 bases. This CDR3 has 15 amino acids. The J segment lost 4 bases and the V segment lost 5 bases, leaving 3 bases of the junction unmatched. In germline, CDR1 is SEHNR, CDR2 FQNEAQ (reference sequence). The chain's CDR3 is CASSLTSGGYNEQFF. DNA for the CDR3: TGTGCCAGCAGCCTAACTAGCGGGGGGTACAATGAGCAGTTCTTC.

This clone has just a few counts. The CDR3 DNA sequence: TGTGCCAGCAGCCAAGGGACAGGGGTTAGCTATGGCTACACCTTC. It yields the protein CASSQGTGVSYGYTF. The chain couples TRBV7-8 to TRBJ1-2; 10 bases line up with TRBD1. CDR1 is SGHVS, CDR2 FQNEAQ, per germline. The CDR3 covers 15 residues. V lost 5 bases, J lost 4 bases, and 7 bases stayed unmatched.

This clone appeared once. The rearrangement links TRBV19 to TRBJ2-3; 9 bases align to TRBD2. The CDR3 runs 15 residues. Germline V gene data show CDR1 as LNHDA and CDR2 as SQIVND (reference sequence). With V trimmed by 11 bases and J by 5 bases, 14 bases remained unmatched. CDR3 bases: TGTGCCTCCCGAGAGCTAGCGGGGCGGGGAGATACGCAGTATTTT. Its protein is CASRELAGRGDTQYF.

This clone was observed once. The chain couples TRBV21-1 to TRBJ2-7; the listed D gene, TRBD1, was not tested against the DNA. TRBV21-1 is a pseudogene locus. The CDR3 sequence is 14 residues long. The CDR3 protein is CASRSGGQSYEQYV. The CDR3 DNA is TGTGCCAGCCGTTCCGGAGGACAGTCCTACGAGCAGTACGTC.

In its sample, this clone was seen many times. The J gene is TRBJ2-7, the V gene TRBV2; 9 nucleotides match TRBD1. The J segment lost 4 bases and the V segment lost 4 bases, leaving 2 bases of the junction unmatched. CDR1 and CDR2 from the germline V gene are SNHLY and FYNNEI. The CDR3 is 13 residues long. CDR3 sequence: CASSVTGGYEQYF. In nucleotides, the CDR3 is TGTGCCAGCAGTGTGACAGGGGGGTACGAGCAGTACTTC.

The V gene is TRBV6-2 or TRBV6-3, the J gene TRBJ1-1; D is perhaps TRBD1 (6 bases). Germline V gene data show CDR1 as MNHEY and CDR2 as SVGEGT. Trimming took off 5 bases at V and 6 bases at J, with 7 bases between the two ends. CDR3 length: 11 residues. The CDR3 here is CASSPGAEAFF. DNA for the CDR3: TGTGCCAGCAGTCCAGGGGCTGAAGCTTTCTTT.

The V and J genes are TRBV4-1 and TRBJ2-5, with 7 bases identical to TRBD2. Per the germline V gene, CDR1 is MGHRA and CDR2 is YSYEKL. Trimming took 4 bases from V and 1 from J; bases not matched to a gene: 3. The CDR3 has 14 residues. As DNA, the CDR3 is TGCGCCAGCAGCCCAGCGGGAACCCAAGAGACCCAGTACTTC. Its protein is CASSPAGTQETQYF.

This clone showed up just a few times. J is TRBJ1-4 and V is TRBV7-8; the match to TRBD1 covers 8 bases. CDR1 and CDR2 (germline): SGHVS, FQNEAQ. The CDR3 contains 14 residues. V shed 4 bases and J 8 bases; nucleotides not matched to a gene: 6. CDR3 bases: TGTGCCAGCAGCTACAGGACAGGGCGGGAAAAACTGTTTTTT. Translation: CASSYRTGREKLFF.

This chain links TRBV6-2 or TRBV6-3 with TRBJ1-5, with 11 positions matching TRBD1. The germline gives CDR1 MNHEY, CDR2 SVGEGT. This CDR3 spans 16 amino acids. J lost 7 bases, V lost 6 bases, and 11 bases had no gene match. In DNA, the CDR3 is TGTGCCAGCAGCCACTCCCCGGGACAGGGGGTACAGCCCCAGCATTTT. Encoded protein: CASSHSPGQGVQPQHF.

The rearrangement joins TRBV4-1 to TRBJ1-2; TRBD1 aligns across 9 bases. Trimming cost V 3 bases and J 7 bases; bases outside gene matches: 6. The CDR3 sequence is 14 residues long. CDR1 and CDR2 (germline): MGHRA, YSYEKL. CDR3 residues: CASSQGQGLRGYTF. CDR3 in DNA: TGCGCCAGCAGCCAGGGACAGGGACTTCGTGGCTACACCTTC.

This clone was detected once. The CDR3 DNA is TGTGCCAGCAGTGTTCAAAACTCCTATAATTCACCCCTCCACTTT. This translates into CASSVQNSYNSPLHF. The J gene is TRBJ1-6, the V gene TRBV2; D unclear. Germline loops: CDR1 SNHLY, CDR2 FYNNEI. V was shortened by 4 bases and J by 0 bases, with 7 bases between the two germline ends. The CDR3 has 15 residues.

This clone appeared once. This chain connects TRBV19 to TRBJ2-3, with 9 bases matching TRBD1. Per germline, CDR1 LNHDA and CDR2 SQIVND (reference sequence). This CDR3 has 15 amino acids. Trimming removed 2 bases from V and 6 bases from J; junction bases left unmatched: 6. The CDR3 protein is CASSITGQGRDTQYF. The CDR3 DNA reads as TGTGCCAGTAGTATAACCGGACAGGGGAGGGATACGCAGTATTTT.

This sequence joins TRBV4-1 and TRBJ1-4; D unclear. Looked up from germline, CDR1 is MGHRA and CDR2 is YSYEKL. Trimming shortened V by 0 bases and J by 11 bases, and 13 bases separated the two germline ends. This CDR3 region has 14 residues. The CDR3 bases are TGCGCCAGCAGCCAAGAAGGTTTAGACGGGAAACTGTTTTTT. Protein: CASSQEGLDGKLFF.

V usage is TRBV2 and J usage is TRBJ2-1; TRBD1 is a possible D gene (6 bases). Trimming took off 5 bases at V and 1 base at J, with 21 bases between the two ends. Germline values: CDR1 SNHLY, CDR2 FYNNEI. CDR3 size: 18 residues. The DNA for the CDR3 is TGTGCCAGCAGTCGGTCCCGGGACATTAATCTTTCCTACAATGAGCAGTTCTTC. Its protein product is CASSRSRDINLSYNEQFF.

The genes are TRBV10-1 and TRBJ2-7, with 8 nucleotides matching TRBD1. Germline trimming cut 2 bases from V and 12 bases from J; bases unmatched to any gene: 6. The germline V gene has CDR1 WNHNN and CDR2 SYGVQD (reference sequence). CDR3 length: 12 residues. The CDR3 DNA is TGCGCCAGCAGTGAGGGGACAGGTCCCCGGTACGTC. It yields the protein CASSEGTGPRYV.

The J gene is TRBJ1-2, the V gene TRBV19, with D unresolved. Per the germline V gene, CDR1 is LNHDA and CDR2 is SQIVND (reference sequence). CDR3 length: 13 residues. V was trimmed by 5 bases and J by 2 bases, leaving 9 bases between them. The CDR3 here is CASSGGFNYGYTF. The CDR3 bases are TGTGCCAGTAGTGGCGGCTTCAACTATGGCTACACCTTC.

Comment on this clone: Within the sample, other DNA sequences also encode this same CDR3. V usage is TRBV2 and J usage is TRBJ2-3; 8 bases agree with TRBD2. The length of the CDR3 is 15 residues. The trim removed 3 bases at V and 2 bases at J, leaving 4 bases unmatched. Germline V gives CDR1 SNHLY, CDR2 FYNNEI. The CDR3 DNA follows: TGTGCCAGCAGTGATGGCGGGGGGTCCACAGATACGCAGTATTTT. It encodes CASSDGGGSTDTQYF.

CDR3 sequence reads: CASSTVGTGSYGYTF. The CDR3 region has the DNA TGTGCCAGTAGTACTGTAGGGACAGGGTCCTATGGCTACACCTTC. This sequence joins TRBV19 and TRBJ1-2; 9 bases are shared with TRBD1. CDR3 length: 15 amino acids. Germline lookup yields CDR1 LNHDA and CDR2 SQIVND (reference sequence). V lost 4 bases and J lost 4; bases outside the gene matches: 7.